A single sample gave rise to the 15 T cell receptor beta chains below, sequenced in a study of OX40 agonist ivuxolimab in advanced cancers. Method: immunoSEQ multiplex PCR; TCRdb's copy keeps in-frame clones and lacks some. This table has about 50,000 clones, 80% appearing once. The sample here was CD4+ or CD8+ T cells sorted from blood, taken in a trial of the OX40 agonist ivuxolimab. The receptors come from an adult with an advanced solid tumor such as melanoma, head and neck, liver or kidney cancer.

In the case of this clone: The sample holds other DNA sequences that translate to the same CDR3. J is TRBJ2-7 and V is TRBV27; 7 bases match TRBD2. Germline V gives CDR1 MNHEY, CDR2 SMNVEV (reference sequence). With 5 bases clipped from V and 4 bases from J, the junction kept 11 bases outside the gene matches. The CDR3 sequence is 15 residues long. Written as DNA, the CDR3 is TGTGCCAGCAGTCTCCTGTCGGGAGGACGGTACGAGCAGTACTTC. Protein: CASSLLSGGRYEQYF.

The chain uses TRBV28 and TRBJ2-7, with TRBD1 matching 7 bases. With 7 bases clipped from V and 2 bases from J, the junction kept 8 bases outside the gene matches. Germline assignment: CDR1 MDHEN and CDR2 SYDVKM. The length of the CDR3 is 14 residues. The CDR3 coding sequence is TGTGCCAGCACCCGACAGGGCAAGACCTACGAGCAGTACTTC. This translates into CASTRQGKTYEQYF.

This clone appeared a single time. Here the CDR3 DNA reads TGTGCCAGCAGCTCCTCATTCAATGAAAAACTGTTTTTT. As protein: CASSSSFNEKLFF. The chain uses TRBV9 and TRBJ1-4, with unresolved D. Germline V gene data show CDR1 as SGDLS and CDR2 as YYNGEE. The CDR3 is 13 residues long. Trimming took off 4 bases at V and 5 bases at J, with 9 bases between the two ends.

This clone occurred many times. This chain connects TRBV19 to TRBJ1-2, with D tentatively TRBD1 (5 bases). CDR1 LNHDA and CDR2 SQIVND come from the germline V gene (reference sequence). The CDR3 sequence is 13 residues long. V was trimmed by 1 base and J by 6 bases, leaving 9 bases between them. CDR3 coding DNA: TGTGCCAGTAGTATAGCAGGGATAAATGGCTACACCTTC. Its translation is CASSIAGINGYTF.

The chain recombines TRBV27 with TRBJ2-2, with unresolved D. The CDR3 sequence is 15 residues long. The V gene lost 4 bases and the J gene lost 2 bases, with 11 bases spanning the gap. Germline CDR1 reads MNHEY; CDR2 reads SMNVEV (reference sequence). DNA for the CDR3: TGTGCCAGCAGTTCTATAGGGATCAACACCGGGGAGCTGTTTTTT. Its translation is CASSSIGINTGELFF.

This rearrangement joins TRBV5-1 to TRBJ2-6; 7 nucleotides align to TRBD1. V gave up 4 bases and J gave up 4 bases; unmatched junction bases: 5. Per the germline V gene, CDR1 is SGHRS and CDR2 is YFSETQ. The CDR3 spans 15 residues. The CDR3 nucleotides read TGCGCCAGCAGCCCTACGGGACAGGGGGCCAACGTCCTGACTTTC. Protein sequence: CASSPTGQGANVLTF.

This clone was detected a few times. J is TRBJ2-5 and V is TRBV2; D not resolved. Germline lookup yields CDR1 SNHLY and CDR2 FYNNEI. This CDR3 is 12 amino acids long. Trimming pared 5 bases from V and 1 base from J, leaving 5 bases between. The CDR3 protein is CASSSSQETQYF. The CDR3 DNA follows: TGTGCCAGCAGTTCGAGCCAAGAGACCCAGTACTTC.

J is TRBJ1-1 and V is TRBV10-1, with D tentatively TRBD1 (6 bases). V was cut by 2 bases and J by 4 bases, with 8 bases left in between. Germline values: CDR1 WNHNN, CDR2 SYGVQD (reference sequence). CDR3 length: 13 residues. CDR3 sequence reads: CASSETGPTEAFF. DNA for the CDR3: TGCGCCAGCAGTGAGACAGGGCCCACTGAAGCTTTCTTT.

This clone has at least ten counts. The chain recombines TRBV7-2 with TRBJ1-1, with a possible D match to TRBD1 (5 bases). Looked up from germline, CDR1 is SGHTA and CDR2 is FQGNSA. The CDR3 covers 15 residues. The V end lost 5 bases, the J end lost 4 bases, and 17 bases lay between the germline ends. The CDR3 nucleotides are TGTGCCAGCAGCCAAGGTAGGGGCATGGCCACTGAAGCTTTCTTT. Its translation is CASSQGRGMATEAFF.

The chain combines TRBV7-2 with TRBJ1-1; D uncertain. CDR1 and CDR2 (germline): SGHTA, FQGNSA. The CDR3 is made up of 13 amino acids. V was trimmed by 2 bases and J by 1 base, leaving 5 bases between them. The CDR3 nucleotides are TGTGCCAGCAGCTTATGGGGGAACACTGAAGCTTTCTTT. Its translation: CASSLWGNTEAFF. Drawing the rest from reference TRBV7-2 and TRBJ1-1, the complete variable domain is GAGVSQSPSNKVTEKGKDVELRCDPISGHTALYWYRQSLGQGLEFLIYFQGNSAPDKSGLPSDRFSAERTGGSVSTLTIQRTQQEDSAVYLCASSLWGNTEAFFGQGTRLTVV.

V and J are TRBV25-1 and TRBJ2-3; D may be TRBD2 (6 bases). The CDR3 runs 15 residues. Deletions cut 1 base from V and 2 bases from J, with 10 bases between. CDR1 is MGHDK, CDR2 SYGVNS, per germline. CDR3: CASSESGGTTDTQYF. For the CDR3, the DNA is TGTGCCAGCAGTGAATCGGGCGGGACCACAGATACGCAGTATTTT.

The chain is built from TRBV5-1 and TRBJ2-1; 8 positions match TRBD2. Trimming cost V 3 bases and J 0 bases; bases outside gene matches: 8. The germline V gene encodes CDR1 SGHRS and CDR2 YFSETQ. This CDR3 region has 17 residues. CDR3 residues: CASSSGITSGSYNEQFF. The CDR3 region has the DNA TGCGCCAGCAGCTCTGGGATTACTAGCGGCTCCTACAATGAGCAGTTCTTC. Variable domain in full (rest from reference TRBV5-1 and TRBJ2-1): KAGVTQTPRYLIKTRGQQVTLSCSPISGHRSVSWYQQTPGQGLQFLFEYFSETQRNKGNFPGRFSGRQFSNSRSEMNVSTLELGDSALYLCASSSGITSGSYNEQFFGPGTRLTVL.

The rearrangement uses TRBV5-1 and TRBJ1-4; the D is unclear. Germline V gives CDR1 SGHRS, CDR2 YFSETQ. There are 14 residues in the CDR3. V was pared by 3 bases and J by 3 bases, with 9 bases between. Here the CDR3 reads CASSYGLSNEKLFF. Written as DNA, the CDR3 is TGCGCCAGCAGCTACGGGCTGTCTAATGAAAAACTGTTTTTT.

The V and J genes are TRBV5-4 and TRBJ1-1; no clear D. The CDR3 contains 11 residues. Trimming shortened V by 2 bases and J by 6 bases, and 5 bases separated the two germline ends. Germline CDR1 SGHNT, CDR2 YYREEE (reference sequence). The CDR3 region is CASSFEAEAFF. As DNA, the CDR3 is TGTGCCAGCAGCTTTGAAGCTGAAGCTTTCTTT.

The CDR3 sequence is CASSLAGTGTVYEQYF. The DNA of the CDR3 is TGTGCCAGCAGCTTGGCCGGGACAGGGACCGTCTACGAGCAGTACTTC. V is TRBV5-6 and J is TRBJ2-7; 9 bases align to TRBD1. J lost 3 bases, V lost 0 bases, and 7 bases had no gene match. The CDR3 loop spans 16 amino acids. Germline assignment: CDR1 SGHDT and CDR2 YYEEEE.